Listed below are T cell receptor beta chains from one sample, sequenced in a study of shared clonotypes between healthy human individuals. Only in-frame clones appear in the TCRdb table, and some are missing; sequencing was by immunoSEQ multiplex PCR. The table has some 2 million clones, 85% to 95% seen once. Sequencing used naive CD4+ T cells sorted from blood. These receptor sequences come from a man aged 18 to 29 in good health. Both conserved end residues are part of each CDR3. The order of the fields is clone size, V gene, J gene, D gene, CDR3 DNA, CDR3 protein. The D gene is left open where the match is weak. The size of a clone is reported for some rows only, either as once, few or many, or as a class for expanded clones.

>.|TRBV13|TRBJ1-1|.
TGTGCCAGCAGCTTAGCCCTCCTCCAGGGGCAGACTGAAGCTTTCTTT
CASSLALLQGQTEAFF
>.|TRBV7-2|TRBJ2-7|.
TGTGCCAGCAGCTTTGGAGCGGAGCCTCCGCAGTACTTC
CASSFGAEPPQYF
>.|TRBV18|TRBJ2-1|TRBD2
TGTGCCAGCTCACCGGCGGGGGATTTCTCCTACAATGAGCAGTTCTTC
CASSPAGDFSYNEQFF
>.|TRBV28|TRBJ2-5|.
TGTGCCAGCAGTTTCCTGCGGGAGACCCAGTACTTC
CASSFLRETQYF
>.|TRBV2|TRBJ1-5|TRBD1
TGTGCCAGCAGGGGAACAGGGGTTGATAATCAGCCCCAGCATTTT
CASRGTGVDNQPQHF
>.|TRBV2|TRBJ2-1|.
TGTGCCAGCAGTGACGAATCGTGGCTAGTCTACAATGAGCAGTTCTTC
CASSDESWLVYNEQFF
>.|TRBV6-5|TRBJ1-5|TRBD1
TGTGCCAGCAGAAAGACAGGGGGCTCGGAGCCCCAGCATTTT
CASRKTGGSEPQHF
>once|TRBV11-2|TRBJ2-5|TRBD1
TGTGCCAGCAGCTACAACAGGGGTCTCTATCAAGAGACCCAGTACTTC
CASSYNRGLYQETQYF
>.|TRBV7-9|TRBJ1-3|TRBD1
TGTGCCAGCAGCGAGCTCGGGACAGGGGCTGGAAACACCATATATTTT
CASSELGTGAGNTIYF
>.|TRBV2|TRBJ1-5|TRBD1
TGTGCCAGCAGTGAATTTGAGGGGGCCTATAGCAATCAGCCCCAGCATTTT
CASSEFEGAYSNQPQHF
>once|TRBV5-1|TRBJ1-5|.
TGCGCCAGCAGCCTATTGGACAGTAGCAATCAGCCCCAGCATTTT
CASSLLDSSNQPQHF
>.|TRBV7-9|TRBJ2-7|.
TGTGCCAGCAGCTTAGGGGAACAGGATTACGAGCAGTACTTC
CASSLGEQDYEQYF
>.|TRBV5-1|TRBJ1-2|.
TGCGCCAGCAGCTTGGCCTTGACAGAAAATGGCTACACCTTC
CASSLALTENGYTF
>.|TRBV2|TRBJ2-7|.
TGTGCCAGCAGGCCCACGGGGCTGCGGTCCTACGAGCAGTACTTC
CASRPTGLRSYEQYF
>.|TRBV4-1|TRBJ2-7|.
TGCGCCAGCAGCCAACCAAAGGAAACCTACGAGCAGTACTTC
CASSQPKETYEQYF
>.|TRBV5-1|TRBJ2-4|.
TGCGCCAGCAGCTTGGAAGGGGGAAAAAACATTCAGTACTTC
CASSLEGGKNIQYF
>.|TRBV5-1|TRBJ2-7|.
TGCGCCAGCAGGAGCCCGGGACCAACCTGGAACGAGCAGTACTTC
CASRSPGPTWNEQYF
>once|TRBV5-6|TRBJ1-4|TRBD1
TGTGCCAGCAGCTTGGCAGCCCAGGGGGGTGAAAAACTGTTTTTT
CASSLAAQGGEKLFF
>.|TRBV7-2|TRBJ2-1|.
TGTGCCAGCAGCAATTACAATGAGCAGTTCTTC
CASSNYNEQFF
>.|TRBV19|TRBJ2-3|.
TGTGCCAGTAGTACGACTAGGGCAGATACGCAGTATTTT
CASSTTRADTQYF
>.|TRBV7-3|TRBJ2-7|.
TGTGCCAGCAGCCTAGGGTTGACGGGCCCCCCCTACGAGCAGTACTTC
CASSLGLTGPPYEQYF
>.|TRBV7-9|TRBJ1-6|.
TGTGCCAGCAGCTTTGGCAGCTTTAATTCACCCCTCCACTTT
CASSFGSFNSPLHF
>.|TRBV30|TRBJ2-1|.
TGTGCCTGGAGTGCCCCCTACAATGAGCAGTTCTTC
CAWSAPYNEQFF
>.|TRBV5-4|TRBJ2-2|.
TGTGCCAGCAGCTTGGGGGCCGACACCGGGGAGCTGTTTTTT
CASSLGADTGELFF
>.|TRBV7-9|TRBJ2-2|TRBD1
TGTGCCAGCAGCTTCGGGGCCACAGGGGGCTGGACCGGGGAGCTGTTTTTT
CASSFGATGGWTGELFF
>.|TRBV29-1|TRBJ2-4|TRBD1
TGCAGCGTTGACGGGCCTAACAGGGGCAACATAGCCAAAAACATTCAGTACTTC
CSVDGPNRGNIAKNIQYF
>.|TRBV6-5|TRBJ1-4|TRBD1
TGTGCCAGCAGTTACGTCCAGGGGGGCGAAAAACTGTTTTTT
CASSYVQGGEKLFF
>.|TRBV29-1|TRBJ2-7|TRBD1
TGCAGCGTCGAATCGGGACAGGACTACGAGCAGTACTTC
CSVESGQDYEQYF
>.|TRBV5-4|TRBJ2-3|TRBD2
TGTGCCAGCAGCTGGGGCGGGACTAGCGGGAGAGGGGGGCCAGATACGCAGTATTTT
CASSWGGTSGRGGPDTQYF